The 24 T cell receptor beta chains below all came from one sample that was sequenced in a study of blood T cells in healthy people across ages. Then a second PCR, running about 6 to 11 cycles, was carried out with a sample-barcoded 5' primer and a J-beta primer mix. MiXCR, run by TCRdb on the 5' RACE reads, gives a single entry per CDR3 protein. The profile shows about 640,000 distinct CDR3 sequences, about 54% of them singletons. What was sequenced was blood. The receptors shown here come from a man aged 60 to 75 in good health.

This chain uses TRBV28 with TRBJ2-7; 8 bases fit TRBD2. Germline values: CDR1 MDHEN, CDR2 SYDVKM. The V and J ends lost 5 bases and 7 bases, in that order; junction bases with no gene match: 10. The CDR3 runs 14 residues. The chain's CDR3 is CASSPPGGNNEQYF. In DNA, the CDR3 is TGTGCCAGCAGTCCGCCGGGGGGGAACAATGAGCAGTACTTC.

The chain combines TRBV10-3 with TRBJ2-5, with D possibly matching TRBD1 (6 bases). Matching the DNA end better, TRBJ2-1 makes the J call doubtful. The CDR3 is made up of 15 amino acids. In germline, CDR1 is ENHRY, CDR2 SYGVKD. CDR3 in amino acids: CAISDSDRFQETQFF. CDR3 nucleotides: TGTGCCATCAGTGACTCTGACAGGTTTCAAGAGACCCAGTTCTTC.

The chain combines TRBV20-1 with TRBJ2-1; a possible D gene is TRBD2 (7 bases). Looked up from germline, CDR1 is DFQATT and CDR2 is SNEGSKA (reference sequence). Between the trimmed V and J ends, which lost 6 bases and 10 bases, there was a span of 22 bases. The CDR3 is 14 residues long. The CDR3 spells CSARRGGRAWEQFF. CDR3 nucleotides: TGCAGTGCCCGAAGGGGGGGACGGGCTTGGGAGCAGTTCTTC.

This clonotype appeared many times. Possible read error: a much larger clone is one base away. The chain is built from TRBV4-1 and TRBJ2-5; 10 positions match TRBD2. CDR3 length equals 16 residues. After removal of 3 bases from V and 11 bases from J, the junction contained 15 bases not matched to a gene. CDR1 is MGHRA and CDR2 is YSYEKL in the germline V gene. For the CDR3, the DNA is TGCGCCAGCAGCCAGTCACTAGCGGGGCCGGGAAATGAGCAGTACTTC. Translation: CASSQSLAGPGNEQYF.

This clonotype was seen a few times. V usage is TRBV14 and J usage is TRBJ2-5, with 9 nucleotides matching TRBD2. The CDR3 has 17 amino acids. Losses at the gene ends were 4 bases for V and 5 bases for J; bases not matched to a gene: 14. Germline assignment: CDR1 SGHDN and CDR2 FVKESK. CDR3 protein: CASSRGRMGTSSETQYF. The CDR3 DNA reads TGTGCCAGCAGCCGTGGGAGAATGGGGACTAGCTCGGAGACCCAGTACTTC. Filled out from reference TRBV14 and TRBJ2-5, the complete variable domain reads EAGVTQFPSHSVIEKGQTVTLRCDPISGHDNLYWYRRVMGKEIKFLLHFVKESKQDESGMPNNRFLAERTGGTYSTLKVQPAELEDSGVYFCASSRGRMGTSSETQYFGPGTRLLVL.

About this clonotype itself: An end of the junction does not agree with germline; a read error may underlie this. V usage is TRBV12-3 or TRBV12-4 and J usage is TRBJ1-1; D gene ambiguous. The CDR3 has 12 amino acids. The CDR3 reads CASSARNTEAFF. Written as DNA, the CDR3 is TGTGCTAGCAGCGCGCGGAACACTGAAGCTTTCTTT.

This clonotype was detected only a few times. The rearrangement uses TRBV12-3 or TRBV12-4 and TRBJ2-1, with D tentatively TRBD1 (6 bases). The CDR3 consists of 17 residues. Trimming took 5 bases from V and 0 from J, leaving 17 bases between them. CDR3 sequence reads: CASSPRGSSSSYNEQFF. DNA for the CDR3: TGTGCCAGCAGTCCAAGGGGGTCCAGTAGCTCCTACAATGAGCAGTTCTTC.

CDR3 nucleotides: TGCAGTGCTAGAGATCTGAGACTAGATCCAGATACGCAGTATTTT. Encoded protein: CSARDLRLDPDTQYF. The chain links TRBV20-1 to TRBJ2-3; D is possibly TRBD2 (6 bases). This CDR3 spans 15 amino acids. The germline gives CDR1 DFQATT, CDR2 SNEGSKA (reference sequence). The V end was cut by 0 bases, the J end by 4 bases, with 14 bases between.

The rearrangement joins TRBV21-1 to TRBJ2-4; the D call of TRBD1 is as the table states it, not checked on the DNA. The J call is in doubt because the DNA end fits TRBJ2-5 better. TRBV21-1 corresponds to a pseudogene. This CDR3 spans 14 amino acids. The CDR3 reads CASNLGGMWATQYF. The CDR3, as DNA: TGTGCCAGCAACTTAGGGGGGATGTGGGCGACCCAGTACTTC.

This chain joins TRBV10-3 and TRBJ1-3; the D gene is possibly TRBD1 (6 bases). Trimming cost V 4 bases and J 5 bases, with 15 bases left between them. Looked up from germline, CDR1 is ENHRY and CDR2 is SYGVKD. The CDR3 has 15 residues. The CDR3 spells CAISVVGGNRNTIYF. The DNA for the CDR3 is TGTGCCATCAGTGTCGTTGGGGGCAACCGAAACACCATATATTTT.

The J gene is TRBJ2-2, the V gene TRBV29-1, with D unclear. CDR1 is SQVTM, CDR2 ANQGSEA, per germline. The CDR3 is 11 amino acids. Trimming shortened V by 3 bases and J by 5 bases, and 4 bases separated the two germline ends. The CDR3 here is CSVERTGELFF. The CDR3 region has the DNA TGCAGCGTTGAGCGAACCGGGGAGCTGTTTTTT.

J is TRBJ2-1 and V is TRBV11-2; D call uncertain. The CDR3 runs to 14 residues. Germline V gives CDR1 SGHAT, CDR2 FQNNGV. The V end lost 2 bases, the J end lost 8 bases, and 13 bases lay between the germline ends. The CDR3 sequence is CASSLPWQPYEQFF. In DNA, the CDR3 is TGTGCCAGCAGCTTACCCTGGCAGCCCTATGAGCAGTTCTTC.

The CDR3 loop reads CASSRDIGANVLTF. As DNA, the CDR3 is TGTGCCAGCAGCCGGGACATTGGGGCCAACGTCCTGACTTTC. The chain joins TRBV9 to TRBJ2-6, with a possible D match to TRBD1 (6 bases). With 4 bases removed from V and 3 bases from J, the gap between germline ends came to 8 bases. The CDR3 sequence is 14 residues long. Germline CDR1 SGDLS, CDR2 YYNGEE.

This chain's CDR3 is CASSPQAGGASLLNSPLHF. The DNA for the CDR3 is TGCGCCAGCAGCCCCCAGGCCGGGGGGGCCTCTCTCCTAAATTCACCCCTCCACTTT. The chain is built from TRBV5-1 and TRBJ1-6, with TRBD1 as a possible D gene (6 bases). This CDR3 has 19 amino acids. The germline gives CDR1 SGHRS, CDR2 YFSETQ. With 4 bases removed from V and 7 bases from J, the gap between germline ends came to 27 bases.

The chain recombines TRBV20-1 with TRBJ1-1; 8 bases match TRBD1. This CDR3 region has 14 residues. J lost 7 bases, V lost 0 bases, and 7 bases had no gene match. From germline, CDR1 is DFQATT and CDR2 SNEGSKA (reference sequence). CDR3 sequence (DNA): TGCAGTGCTAGAGATCAGGGACAGGATAATGAAGCTTTCTTT. As protein: CSARDQGQDNEAFF.

In this sample, this clonotype turned up a few times. This chain uses TRBV4-1 with TRBJ2-3; TRBD1 aligns across 12 bases. Germline V gives CDR1 MGHRA, CDR2 YSYEKL. The length of the CDR3 is 15 residues. The J segment lost 5 bases and the V segment lost 1 base, leaving 1 base of the junction unmatched. CDR3 in amino acids: CASSQGDRGRDTQYF. Written as DNA, the CDR3 is TGCGCCAGCAGCCAAGGGGACAGGGGGCGAGATACGCAGTATTTT.

The rearrangement uses TRBV12-3 or TRBV12-4 and TRBJ2-1; D gene ambiguous. Trimming removed 2 bases from V and 0 bases from J, with 11 bases in between. The CDR3 length is 16 residues. The CDR3 DNA sequence: TGTGCCAGCAGTTTACGAGTCGGGCTCTCCTACAATGAGCAGTTCTTC. Translating it yields CASSLRVGLSYNEQFF.

Comments on this clonotype: The junction differs from germline at one of its ends, possibly a read error. The chain combines TRBV18 with TRBJ1-6; D is unclear. The CDR3 runs 14 residues. Looked up from germline, CDR1 is KGHSH and CDR2 is LQKENI. CDR3 sequence: CTSSAATDNSPLHF. DNA of the CDR3: TGTACCAGCTCGGCGGCCACAGATAATTCACCCCTCCACTTT.

The genes are TRBV25-1 and TRBJ2-5; TRBD2 matches at 8 bases. Germline V lookup: CDR1 MGHDK, CDR2 SYGVNS. The CDR3 has 15 amino acids. V lost 2 bases and J lost 2; bases outside the gene matches: 4. The CDR3 is CASSEGLAIQETQYF. CDR3 nucleotides: TGTGCCAGCAGTGAAGGACTAGCTATACAAGAGACCCAGTACTTC.

The chain links TRBV15 to TRBJ1-2, with D unclear. Germline V gene lookup returns CDR1 LNHNV and CDR2 YYDKDF (reference sequence). CDR3 size: 14 residues. With 0 bases removed from V and 5 bases from J, the gap between germline ends came to 10 bases. The CDR3 loop is CATSRDPGQYGYTF. CDR3 bases: TGTGCCACCAGCAGAGATCCAGGCCAATATGGCTACACCTTC.

This sequence joins TRBV7-9 and TRBJ2-3; 7 bases are a match to TRBD1. Germline CDR1 reads SEHNR; CDR2 reads FQNEAQ (reference sequence). V gave up 1 base and J gave up 0 bases; unmatched junction bases: 4. CDR3 length equals 16 residues. DNA for the CDR3: TGTGCCAGCAGCTTAGACTGGGACAGAAGCACAGATACGCAGTATTTT. This gives the protein CASSLDWDRSTDTQYF.

On this clonotype: A junction end diverges from the germline sequence, so it may reflect a read error. The rearrangement uses TRBV29-1 and TRBJ1-2; no clear D. The CDR3 length is 13 residues. CDR1 and CDR2 (germline): SQVTM, ANQGSEA. The DNA for the CDR3 is TGCAGCGTTGAAGGCACAGCGTTCTATGACTACACCTTC. Translating it yields CSVEGTAFYDYTF.

This rearrangement joins TRBV4-2 to TRBJ1-2, with D possibly matching TRBD1 (5 bases). Germline V gives CDR1 LGHNA, CDR2 YNFKEQ. The V end lost 5 bases, the J end lost 2 bases, and 15 bases lay between the germline ends. The CDR3 has 15 residues. The CDR3 reads CASSENRDGNYGYTF. The CDR3 bases are TGTGCCAGCAGCGAAAACCGGGACGGAAACTATGGCTACACCTTC.

This clonotype has more than one count but fewer than ten. This chain joins TRBV2 and TRBJ2-5; the D is unclear. CDR1 is SNHLY and CDR2 is FYNNEI in the germline V gene. CDR3 length: 12 residues. V lost 1 base and J 4 bases, leaving 4 bases between the germline ends. The CDR3 region has the DNA TGTGCCAGCAGTGAAGAGCGAGAGACCCAGTACTTC. This encodes CASSEERETQYF.